These 21 T cell receptor beta chains were sequenced from one sample in a study of T cell responses to AZD1222 COVID-19 vaccine. Profiled with immunoSEQ multiplex PCR; TCRdb holds only in-frame clones, not every one. The table lists over 150,000 clones, 85% to 95% of them singletons. The starting material was peripheral blood, obtained 28 days after the second dose of the MenACWY control vaccine. These TCRs come from an adult who received the MenACWY meningococcal vaccine as a control.

V usage is TRBV19 and J usage is TRBJ1-1, with TRBD1 identical over 9 bases. Unmatched junction bases numbered 15, after V lost 6 bases and J lost 4 bases. Germline CDR1 and CDR2: LNHDA and SQIVND (reference sequence). The CDR3 totals 17 residues. In DNA, the CDR3 is TGTGCCAGTAGCACAGACCCGGGACAGGGTCAGGGCACTGAAGCTTTCTTT. This sequence encodes CASSTDPGQGQGTEAFF. The entire variable domain, with the rest obtained from reference TRBV19 and TRBJ1-1, is as follows: DGGITQSPKYLFRKEGQNVTLSCEQNLNHDAMYWYRQDPGQGLRLIYYSQIVNDFQKGDIAEGYSVSREKKESFPLTVTSAQKNPTAFYLCASSTDPGQGQGTEAFFGQGTRLTVV.

This clone was seen just once. The chain links TRBV2 to TRBJ1-1; no clear D. The germline gives CDR1 SNHLY, CDR2 FYNNEI. Trimming left V 7 bases short and J 7 bases short, with 16 bases between. The CDR3 consists of 13 residues. CDR3 residues: CASTRGVNLEAFF. CDR3 nucleotide sequence: TGTGCCAGCACCCGCGGTGTAAACCTTGAAGCTTTCTTT.

This clone appeared a single time. The chain employs TRBV11-2 and TRBJ2-7; a weak D match, TRBD1 (6 bases). Per the germline V gene, CDR1 is SGHAT and CDR2 is FQNNGV. The CDR3 is 15 amino acids. Trimming took 6 bases from V and 0 from J, leaving 15 bases between them. The CDR3 loop reads CASRGTRVSSYEQYF. In DNA form, the CDR3 reads TGTGCCAGCAGGGGGACAAGGGTGAGCTCCTACGAGCAGTACTTC.

The gene calls are TRBV5-1 and TRBJ1-5, with D perhaps TRBD1 (6 bases). V was pared by 4 bases and J by 5 bases, with 10 bases between. There are 13 residues in the CDR3. From germline, CDR1 is SGHRS and CDR2 YFSETQ. The CDR3 protein is CASSLDRDQPQHF. CDR3 in DNA: TGCGCCAGCAGCCTGGACAGAGATCAGCCCCAGCATTTT.

The chain uses TRBV4-3 and TRBJ2-2; D uncertain. The CDR3 spans 13 residues. V lost 4 bases to trimming and J lost 8 bases, with 11 bases between them. CDR1 LGHNA and CDR2 YSLEER come from the germline V gene. This CDR3 reads CASSLVVGGELFF. Written as DNA, the CDR3 is TGCGCCAGCAGCCTAGTTGTTGGGGGGGAGCTGTTTTTT.

This chain uses TRBV6-5 with TRBJ1-1; 8 nucleotides match TRBD1. The germline gives CDR1 MNHEY, CDR2 SVGAGI. This CDR3 has 15 amino acids. V gave up 3 bases and J gave up 1 base; unmatched junction bases: 4. CDR3 loop: CASSYWTGRNTEAFF. Written as DNA, the CDR3 is TGTGCCAGCAGTTATTGGACAGGGAGGAACACTGAAGCTTTCTTT.

DNA for the CDR3: TGTGCCAGCTCACCCTACAGAACCGGGAACACTGAAGCTTTCTTT. It codes for CASSPYRTGNTEAFF. The rearrangement joins TRBV18 to TRBJ1-1; the D is unclear. This CDR3 is 15 amino acids long. CDR1 KGHSH and CDR2 LQKENI come from the germline V gene. The V and J ends lost 3 bases and 1 base respectively, with 12 bases between them.

V is TRBV15 and J is TRBJ1-2, with D uncertain. The ends were cut back, 0 bases at V and 1 base at J, with 0 bases in the middle. Per the germline V gene, CDR1 is LNHNV and CDR2 is YYDKDF (reference sequence). The CDR3 loop spans 12 amino acids. As DNA, the CDR3 is TGTGCCACCAGCAGAGATAACTATGGCTACACCTTC. Translation: CATSRDNYGYTF.

This chain connects TRBV7-8 to TRBJ1-2; 8 bases agree with TRBD1. The germline CDR1 and CDR2 sequences are SGHVS and FQNEAQ. V dropped 2 bases and J dropped 7; count of bases not matched to a gene: 12. The CDR3 is made up of 16 amino acids. The CDR3 DNA is TGTGCCAGCAGCTTACGGTTTGGGGCAGGGGGCGTTGGCTACACCTTC. Translation: CASSLRFGAGGVGYTF.

This rearrangement joins TRBV29-1 to TRBJ1-2; the match to TRBD1 covers 11 bases. The CDR3 covers 17 residues. CDR1 is SQVTM, CDR2 ANQGSEA, per germline. V shed 8 bases and J 2 bases; nucleotides not matched to a gene: 16. In DNA, the CDR3 is TGCAGCACTGGCCTCGACCTGGGACAGGGGGGGAACTATGGCTACACCTTC. It is translated as CSTGLDLGQGGNYGYTF.

This rearrangement joins TRBV12-3 or TRBV12-4 to TRBJ1-2; D is unresolved. Trimming shortened V by 7 bases and J by 4 bases, and 10 bases separated the two germline ends. CDR3 length: 12 residues. CDR3 in amino acids: CASTRDSYGYTF. The CDR3 nucleotides are TGTGCCAGCACCCGGGATAGCTATGGCTACACCTTC.

Here the CDR3 DNA reads TGTGCCAGCAGCTGGGGCGACACTACCGGGGAGCTGTTTTTT. Translation: CASSWGDTTGELFF. The chain is built from TRBV9 and TRBJ2-2; maybe TRBD1 (5 bases). V lost 4 bases, J lost 5 bases, and 12 bases lay in between. Germline V lookup: CDR1 SGDLS, CDR2 YYNGEE. The CDR3 is made up of 14 amino acids.

This chain uses TRBV5-1 with TRBJ1-2; D perhaps matches TRBD1 (6 bases). Trimming stripped 5 bases from V and 2 bases from J, with 13 bases between. The germline V gene encodes CDR1 SGHRS and CDR2 YFSETQ. This CDR3 region has 14 residues. This CDR3 reads CASRYSDSNYGYTF. CDR3 DNA sequence: TGCGCCAGCAGGTACTCGGACAGCAACTATGGCTACACCTTC. The full variable domain, in which reference TRBV5-1 and TRBJ1-2 provide the parts outside the CDR3, is KAGVTQTPRYLIKTRGQQVTLSCSPISGHRSVSWYQQTPGQGLQFLFEYFSETQRNKGNFPGRFSGRQFSNSRSEMNVSTLELGDSALYLCASRYSDSNYGYTFGSGTRLTVV.

V and J are TRBV12-3 or TRBV12-4 and TRBJ1-1; D call uncertain. The CDR3 contains 13 residues. V lost 3 bases and J 1 base, leaving 6 bases between the germline ends. The DNA of the CDR3 is TGTGCCAGCAGTTTCGCAGGGAACACTGAAGCTTTCTTT. Its protein is CASSFAGNTEAFF.

This clone was picked up one time. The rearrangement joins TRBV9 to TRBJ2-7; D unresolved. The CDR3 loop spans 14 amino acids. Germline V lookup: CDR1 SGDLS, CDR2 YYNGEE. Trimming took 0 bases from V and 0 from J, leaving 7 bases between them. CDR3 nucleotide sequence: TGTGCCAGCAGCGTAGACTCATACTCCTACGAGCAGTACTTC. It is translated as CASSVDSYSYEQYF.

The chain is built from TRBV10-3 and TRBJ2-3; TRBD2 is a possible D gene (5 bases). The V end lost 6 bases, the J end lost 1 base, and 11 bases lay between the germline ends. The CDR3 spans 14 residues. CDR1 is ENHRY and CDR2 is SYGVKD in the germline V gene. Here the CDR3 DNA reads TGTGCCATCAGCTCGGGGAGAGGCACAGATACGCAGTATTTT. It specifies CAISSGRGTDTQYF.

V usage is TRBV27 and J usage is TRBJ1-5; D uncertain. Germline V gene sequence: CDR1 MNHEY, CDR2 SMNVEV (reference sequence). The V end lost 3 bases, the J end lost 0 bases, and 9 bases lay between the germline ends. The length of the CDR3 is 15 residues. In nucleotides, the CDR3 is TGTGCCAGCAGTTTGGTGGGGAATAGCAATCAGCCCCAGCATTTT. Its protein product is CASSLVGNSNQPQHF.

This rearrangement joins TRBV7-3 to TRBJ1-1; a possible D gene is TRBD1 (5 bases). In germline, CDR1 is SGHTA, CDR2 FQGTGA. V was pared by 0 bases and J by 5 bases, with 13 bases between. This CDR3 spans 15 amino acids. The CDR3 sequence is CASSLTPGATTEAFF. CDR3 coding DNA: TGTGCCAGCAGCTTAACGCCTGGGGCCACTACTGAAGCTTTCTTT.

V and J are TRBV21-1 and TRBJ1-5; the D call in the table, TRBD1, was not verified against the DNA. TRBV21-1 is a listed pseudogene. This CDR3 is built from 16 residues. The CDR3 region has the DNA TGTGCCAGCAGCTCTTCCCGAGCCAGGGATGATCAGCCCCAGCATTTT. This gives the protein CASSSSRARDDQPQHF.

The genes are TRBV5-5 and TRBJ1-2; D call uncertain. The V gene's germline CDR1 is SGHKS and CDR2 YYEKEE (reference sequence). Trimming left V 3 bases short and J 5 bases short, with 8 bases between. The CDR3 has 12 residues. This CDR3 reads CASSYWGYGYTF. In DNA form, the CDR3 reads TGTGCCAGCAGCTACTGGGGATATGGCTACACCTTC.

This chain links TRBV18 with TRBJ2-1; possibly TRBD1 or TRBD2 for D (5 bases each). Germline lookup yields CDR1 KGHSH and CDR2 LQKENI. This CDR3 has 15 amino acids. V lost 3 bases to trimming and J lost 8 bases, with 17 bases between them. For the CDR3, the DNA is TGTGCCAGCTCACCCCTCGCCGGGATCAGGGATGAGCAGTTCTTC. Protein: CASSPLAGIRDEQFF.